The clone carrying this T cell receptor beta chain was detected ten times or more. Its specificity is unknown. CDR1 is MDHEN and CDR2 is SYDVKM in the germline V gene. This CDR3 comprises 17 residues. The ends lost 6 bases at V and 9 bases at J; junction bases unmatched: 17. TCRdb itself ran the reads through MiXCR, one entry per CDR3 protein. This table has 140,000 to 150,000 distinct CDR3 sequences, approximately 30% appearing once. This sample is drawn from a study of T cell repertoires in cytomegalovirus infection. Background on the study: CMV epitopes used comprised recently identified HLA-C-restricted ones and well-studied HLA-B-restricted ones. Public TCR beta signatures provided an indication of both CMV infection and a matching HLA type.

Study-wide points: Totalled public TCR beta family frequency picked out people who carried CMV plus the relevant HLA. Ex vivo responses were dominated by HLA-C-restricted CMV-specific TCR beta clonotypes.

This sequence joins TRBV28 and TRBJ2-1; 10 positions agree with TRBD1. The sequencing here drew on CD8+ T cells from cultured PBMCs, taken from culture after CMV antigen stimulation. The TCR sequence derives from a human donor in good health (CMV status not recorded). Some clones in this sample may be carry-over from other donors' samples. The CDR3 region has the DNA TGTGCCAGCAGCCTATGGGGACAGGGGCTGGTCGGGGGTGAGCAGTTCTTC. Protein sequence: CASSLWGQGLVGGEQFF.